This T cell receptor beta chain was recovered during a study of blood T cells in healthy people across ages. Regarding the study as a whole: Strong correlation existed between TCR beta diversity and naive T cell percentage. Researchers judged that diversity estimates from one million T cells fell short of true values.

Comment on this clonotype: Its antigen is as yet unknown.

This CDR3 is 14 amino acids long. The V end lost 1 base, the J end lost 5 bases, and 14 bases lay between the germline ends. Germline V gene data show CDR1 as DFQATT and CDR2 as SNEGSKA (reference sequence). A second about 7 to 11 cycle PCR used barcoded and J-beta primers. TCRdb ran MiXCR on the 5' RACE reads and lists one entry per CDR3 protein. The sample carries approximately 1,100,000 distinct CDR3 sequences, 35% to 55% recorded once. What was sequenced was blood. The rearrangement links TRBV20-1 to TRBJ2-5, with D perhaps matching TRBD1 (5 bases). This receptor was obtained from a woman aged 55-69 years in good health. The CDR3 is CSARVPGWPETQYF. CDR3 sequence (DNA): TGCAGTGCTAGAGTTCCAGGGTGGCCCGAGACCCAGTACTTC.